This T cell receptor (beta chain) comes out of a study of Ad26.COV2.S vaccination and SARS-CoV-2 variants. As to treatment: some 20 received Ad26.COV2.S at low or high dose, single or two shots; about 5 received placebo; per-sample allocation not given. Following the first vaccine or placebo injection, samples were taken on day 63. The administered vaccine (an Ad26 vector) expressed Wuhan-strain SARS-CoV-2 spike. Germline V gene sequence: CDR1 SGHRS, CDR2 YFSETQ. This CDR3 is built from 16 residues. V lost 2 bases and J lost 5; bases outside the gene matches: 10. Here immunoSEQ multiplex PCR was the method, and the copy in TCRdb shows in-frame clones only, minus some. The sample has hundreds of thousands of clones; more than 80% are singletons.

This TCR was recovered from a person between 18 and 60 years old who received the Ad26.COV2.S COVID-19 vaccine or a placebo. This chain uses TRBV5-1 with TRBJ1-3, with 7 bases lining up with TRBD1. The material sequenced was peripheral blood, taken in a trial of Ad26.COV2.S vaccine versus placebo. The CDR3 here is CASSFRGQSSRNTIYF. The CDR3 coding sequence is TGCGCCAGCAGCTTCCGGGGACAGAGTTCGAGAAACACCATATATTTT.